Listed below are T cell receptor beta chains from one sample, sequenced in a study of T cell responses to AZD1222 COVID-19 vaccine. The assay was immunoSEQ multiplex PCR, and TCRdb's table has in-frame clones only and misses some. The profile shows about 57,000 clones, approximately 86% of them singletons. The sequences come from peripheral blood, collected on day 0 of AZD1222 vaccination. The receptors were gathered from an adult in good health. Each CDR3 is given with its conserved first and last residue. Fields, in order: clone size, J gene, V gene, D gene, CDR3 protein, CDR3 DNA. A D gene is named only where the DNA matches it firmly. Clone size is shown for a subset of rows, as once, few, many or a class of expanded clone.

abundance: NA
j_gene: TRBJ2-6
v_gene: TRBV9
d_gene: TRBD1
CDR3aa: CASSKDRAWSGANVLTF
CDR3nt: TGTGCCAGCAGCAAGGACAGGGCTTGGTCTGGGGCCAACGTCCTGACTTTC

abundance: NA
j_gene: TRBJ2-6
v_gene: TRBV4-2
d_gene: NA
CDR3aa: CASSQGISGANVLTF
CDR3nt: TGTGCCAGCAGCCAAGGGATCTCTGGGGCCAACGTCCTGACTTTC

abundance: NA
j_gene: TRBJ2-5
v_gene: TRBV5-1
d_gene: TRBD2
CDR3aa: CASSMTSGQQETQYF
CDR3nt: TGCGCCAGCAGCATGACTAGCGGGCAACAAGAGACCCAGTACTTC

abundance: NA
j_gene: TRBJ2-4
v_gene: TRBV6-2/TRBV6-3
d_gene: NA
CDR3aa: CASSNGASRFAGDIQYF
CDR3nt: TGTGCCAGCAGCAACGGGGCGTCGAGGTTCGCAGGAGACATTCAGTACTTC

abundance: NA
j_gene: TRBJ2-7
v_gene: TRBV6-1
d_gene: NA
CDR3aa: CASSEGPRAFQYF
CDR3nt: TGTGCCAGCAGTGAAGGTCCCCGGGCGTTTCAGTACTTC

abundance: NA
j_gene: TRBJ2-6
v_gene: TRBV7-7
d_gene: NA
CDR3aa: CATLTASGANVLTF
CDR3nt: TGTGCTACACTGACAGCTTCTGGGGCCAACGTCCTGACTTTC

abundance: NA
j_gene: TRBJ2-7
v_gene: TRBV7-9
d_gene: NA
CDR3aa: CASSLDPYEQYF
CDR3nt: TGTGCCAGCAGCTTAGACCCATACGAGCAGTACTTC

abundance: NA
j_gene: TRBJ2-7
v_gene: TRBV7-9
d_gene: NA
CDR3aa: CASSPPWESPVSYEQYF
CDR3nt: TGTGCCAGCAGCCCTCCTTGGGAGAGCCCCGTGTCTTACGAGCAGTACTTC

abundance: NA
j_gene: TRBJ1-5
v_gene: TRBV19
d_gene: TRBD1
CDR3aa: CASSIGTGGFSPPQHF
CDR3nt: TGTGCCAGTAGCATTGGGACAGGCGGCTTTTCTCCGCCCCAGCATTTT

abundance: NA
j_gene: TRBJ2-1
v_gene: TRBV2
d_gene: TRBD1
CDR3aa: CASSRPDRATYNEQFF
CDR3nt: TGTGCCAGCAGTCGACCAGACAGGGCCACCTACAATGAGCAGTTCTTC

abundance: NA
j_gene: TRBJ1-2
v_gene: TRBV4-3
d_gene: TRBD1
CDR3aa: CASSQDGTGRFGYTF
CDR3nt: TGCGCCAGCAGCCAAGATGGGACAGGGCGATTTGGCTACACCTTC

abundance: NA
j_gene: TRBJ2-2
v_gene: TRBV20-1
d_gene: NA
CDR3aa: CSASRGGNTGELFF
CDR3nt: TGCAGTGCTAGTCGGGGAGGGAACACCGGGGAGCTGTTTTTT

abundance: NA
j_gene: TRBJ2-2
v_gene: TRBV6-1
d_gene: TRBD2
CDR3aa: CASSEWLAGSRDTGELFF
CDR3nt: TGTGCCAGCAGTGAATGGCTAGCGGGGAGTAGGGACACCGGGGAGCTGTTTTTT

abundance: NA
j_gene: TRBJ2-3
v_gene: TRBV29-1
d_gene: NA
CDR3aa: CSVTGEGGTDTQYF
CDR3nt: TGCAGCGTTACAGGGGAGGGAGGCACAGATACGCAGTATTTT

abundance: NA
j_gene: TRBJ2-1
v_gene: TRBV11-3
d_gene: TRBD2
CDR3aa: CASSLKGLAGYYNEQFF
CDR3nt: TGTGCCAGCAGCTTAAAGGGACTAGCGGGCTACTACAATGAGCAGTTCTTC

abundance: NA
j_gene: TRBJ2-7
v_gene: TRBV18
d_gene: NA
CDR3aa: CASSPPGAGTKQYF
CDR3nt: TGTGCCAGCTCACCACCAGGGGCGGGGACGAAGCAGTACTTC

abundance: NA
j_gene: TRBJ2-5
v_gene: TRBV5-1
d_gene: NA
CDR3aa: CASSLDGGRQETQYF
CDR3nt: TGCGCCAGCAGCTTGGATGGGGGACGGCAAGAGACCCAGTACTTC

abundance: NA
j_gene: TRBJ1-1
v_gene: TRBV2
d_gene: NA
CDR3aa: CASRPEAFF
CDR3nt: TGTGCCAGCAGGCCCGAAGCTTTCTTT

abundance: NA
j_gene: TRBJ2-7
v_gene: TRBV7-9
d_gene: NA
CDR3aa: CASSLGSSGTDYEQYF
CDR3nt: TGTGCCAGCAGCTTAGGGAGCTCAGGGACGGACTACGAGCAGTACTTC

abundance: NA
j_gene: TRBJ2-7
v_gene: TRBV30
d_gene: TRBD2
CDR3aa: CAWNAGGQHYEQYF
CDR3nt: TGTGCCTGGAATGCGGGGGGTCAACACTACGAGCAGTACTTC

abundance: NA
j_gene: TRBJ1-4
v_gene: TRBV2
d_gene: NA
CDR3aa: CASSEDRVRLEKLFF
CDR3nt: TGTGCCAGCAGTGAAGACCGGGTTAGACTTGAAAAACTGTTTTTT

abundance: few
j_gene: TRBJ2-7
v_gene: TRBV28
d_gene: TRBD2
CDR3aa: CASSPPTSGSPYSYEQYF
CDR3nt: TGTGCCAGCAGTCCCCCGACTAGCGGGAGTCCTTACTCCTACGAGCAGTACTTC

abundance: many
j_gene: TRBJ2-7
v_gene: TRBV7-3
d_gene: NA
CDR3aa: CASSLSQGLFHEQYF
CDR3nt: TGTGCCAGCAGCTTAAGTCAGGGGTTATTTCACGAGCAGTACTTC

abundance: NA
j_gene: TRBJ2-5
v_gene: TRBV30
d_gene: NA
CDR3aa: CAWSFAGKRETQYF
CDR3nt: TGTGCCTGGAGTTTCGCAGGGAAGAGGGAGACCCAGTACTTC

abundance: NA
j_gene: TRBJ1-2
v_gene: TRBV6-5
d_gene: NA
CDR3aa: CASSSPGRSYGYTF
CDR3nt: TGTGCCAGCAGCTCCCCCGGCAGGTCCTATGGCTACACCTTC

abundance: NA
j_gene: TRBJ1-2
v_gene: TRBV27
d_gene: TRBD1
CDR3aa: CASSPDRDQYGYTF
CDR3nt: TGTGCCAGCAGCCCGGACAGGGATCAATATGGCTACACCTTC

abundance: NA
j_gene: TRBJ1-1
v_gene: TRBV2
d_gene: NA
CDR3aa: CASSVQGLGNTEAFF
CDR3nt: TGTGCCAGCAGTGTCCAGGGGCTGGGGAACACTGAAGCTTTCTTT

abundance: few
j_gene: TRBJ2-1
v_gene: TRBV28
d_gene: TRBD2
CDR3aa: CASSSLWTSGRGTMDNEQFF
CDR3nt: TGTGCCAGCAGTTCGCTGTGGACTAGCGGGAGAGGGACTATGGACAATGAGCAGTTCTTC

abundance: NA
j_gene: TRBJ1-2
v_gene: TRBV7-9
d_gene: NA
CDR3aa: CASGAVNYGYTF
CDR3nt: TGTGCCAGCGGGGCGGTTAACTATGGCTACACCTTC

abundance: few
j_gene: TRBJ1-1
v_gene: TRBV18
d_gene: NA
CDR3aa: CASSLGRNTEAFF
CDR3nt: TGTGCCAGCTCACTGGGGAGGAACACTGAAGCTTTCTTT

abundance: NA
j_gene: TRBJ1-6
v_gene: TRBV27
d_gene: NA
CDR3aa: CASSLDSWSPLHF
CDR3nt: TGTGCCAGCAGTTTAGACAGTTGGTCACCCCTCCACTTT

abundance: once
j_gene: TRBJ2-7
v_gene: TRBV28
d_gene: NA
CDR3aa: CASSLPNRQVEQYF
CDR3nt: TGTGCCAGCAGTTTGCCCAACCGACAGGTCGAGCAGTACTTC

abundance: NA
j_gene: TRBJ2-3
v_gene: TRBV6-5
d_gene: TRBD1
CDR3aa: CASSSGQGDTDTQYF
CDR3nt: TGTGCCAGCAGCTCGGGACAGGGAGACACAGATACGCAGTATTTT

abundance: NA
j_gene: TRBJ2-7
v_gene: TRBV5-6
d_gene: TRBD2
CDR3aa: CASSFDGRALDEQYF
CDR3nt: TGTGCCAGCAGCTTTGACGGGAGGGCCCTTGACGAGCAGTACTTC

abundance: once
j_gene: TRBJ1-2
v_gene: TRBV4-1
d_gene: NA
CDR3aa: CASSQDLGDLGYGYTF
CDR3nt: TGCGCCAGCAGCCAAGATTTGGGGGACTTAGGCTATGGCTACACCTTC

abundance: NA
j_gene: TRBJ2-3
v_gene: TRBV7-8
d_gene: NA
CDR3aa: CASSLAGLTDTQYF
CDR3nt: TGTGCCAGCAGCTTGGCGGGCCTCACAGATACGCAGTATTTT

abundance: few
j_gene: TRBJ2-7
v_gene: TRBV19
d_gene: TRBD2
CDR3aa: CASSIAGAGYEQYF
CDR3nt: TGTGCCAGTAGTATTGCGGGAGCCGGCTACGAGCAGTACTTC

abundance: NA
j_gene: TRBJ2-3
v_gene: TRBV7-8
d_gene: TRBD2
CDR3aa: CASSATGGGTQYF
CDR3nt: TGTGCCAGCAGCGCGACGGGGGGAGGCACGCAGTATTTT

abundance: NA
j_gene: TRBJ2-1
v_gene: TRBV2
d_gene: TRBD2
CDR3aa: CASSEYSSGIWGNEQFF
CDR3nt: TGTGCCAGCAGTGAATATTCTAGCGGGATTTGGGGCAATGAGCAGTTCTTC

abundance: once
j_gene: TRBJ2-2
v_gene: TRBV12-3/TRBV12-4
d_gene: NA
CDR3aa: CASSQGFTGELFF
CDR3nt: TGTGCCAGCAGTCAGGGTTTTACCGGGGAGCTGTTTTTT

abundance: NA
j_gene: TRBJ1-2
v_gene: TRBV7-9
d_gene: NA
CDR3aa: CASSPDSGGYTF
CDR3nt: TGTGCCAGCAGCCCCGACAGTGGTGGCTACACCTTC

abundance: few
j_gene: TRBJ2-7
v_gene: TRBV14
d_gene: TRBD1
CDR3aa: CASSQDDRVPPYEQYF
CDR3nt: TGTGCCAGCAGCCAAGATGACAGGGTACCCCCGTACGAGCAGTACTTC

abundance: few
j_gene: TRBJ2-1
v_gene: TRBV5-6
d_gene: TRBD2
CDR3aa: CASSSKGLAGDNEQFF
CDR3nt: TGTGCCAGCAGCTCGAAAGGACTAGCGGGAGACAATGAGCAGTTCTTC

abundance: few
j_gene: TRBJ1-3
v_gene: TRBV9
d_gene: TRBD1
CDR3aa: CASSVDPTGGTGNTIYF
CDR3nt: TGTGCCAGCAGCGTAGACCCAACAGGGGGCACTGGAAACACCATATATTTT

abundance: NA
j_gene: TRBJ1-3
v_gene: TRBV10-3
d_gene: NA
CDR3aa: CAISESRSSGNTIYF
CDR3nt: TGTGCCATCAGTGAGTCGAGGAGCTCTGGAAACACCATATATTTT

abundance: NA
j_gene: TRBJ2-1
v_gene: TRBV4-1
d_gene: NA
CDR3aa: CASSQASLERNEQFF
CDR3nt: TGCGCCAGCAGCCAAGCAAGCCTAGAGCGCAATGAGCAGTTCTTC

abundance: once
j_gene: TRBJ2-1
v_gene: TRBV5-4
d_gene: NA
CDR3aa: CASNYPGSNEQFF
CDR3nt: TGTGCCAGCAACTATCCGGGGTCCAATGAGCAGTTCTTC

abundance: NA
j_gene: TRBJ1-4
v_gene: TRBV6-1
d_gene: NA
CDR3aa: CASSEARGGVEKLFF
CDR3nt: TGTGCCAGCAGTGAAGCGCGGGGAGGGGTAGAAAAACTGTTTTTT

abundance: NA
j_gene: TRBJ1-6
v_gene: TRBV7-2
d_gene: NA
CDR3aa: CASSSDSYSSPLHF
CDR3nt: TGTGCCAGCAGCTCGGACAGTTATAGTTCACCCCTCCACTTT

abundance: NA
j_gene: TRBJ1-2
v_gene: TRBV13
d_gene: NA
CDR3aa: CASSPLGHPNYGYTF
CDR3nt: TGTGCCAGCAGCCCTTTGGGACACCCTAACTATGGCTACACCTTC

abundance: NA
j_gene: TRBJ2-5
v_gene: TRBV7-2
d_gene: NA
CDR3aa: CASSLVAETQYF
CDR3nt: TGTGCCAGCAGCTTAGTGGCGGAGACCCAGTACTTC

abundance: NA
j_gene: TRBJ2-7
v_gene: TRBV6-1
d_gene: NA
CDR3aa: CASSDRDGAGAYEQYF
CDR3nt: TGTGCCAGCAGTGACCGGGATGGGGCAGGGGCCTACGAGCAGTACTTC

abundance: NA
j_gene: TRBJ1-1
v_gene: TRBV7-2
d_gene: NA
CDR3aa: CASTLGVGEAFF
CDR3nt: TGTGCCAGCACCCTAGGGGTGGGGGAAGCTTTCTTT

abundance: once
j_gene: TRBJ1-4
v_gene: TRBV11-1
d_gene: NA
CDR3aa: CASSRSLGNEKLFF
CDR3nt: TGTGCCAGCAGCCGAAGCCTAGGGAATGAAAAACTGTTTTTT